A selection of T cell receptor beta chains follows, all from one sample in a study of blood T cells in healthy people across ages. MiXCR, applied by TCRdb to the 5' RACE reads, yields one record per CDR3 protein. This repertoire shows 1.5 million or so distinct CDR3 sequences, less than 45% found once; its top ten account for more than 4%. Sequencing was performed on blood. Source of these receptors: a woman between 18 and 30 years old in good health. Each CDR3 is given with its conserved first and last residue. The order of the fields is CDR3 DNA, CDR3 protein, clone size, D gene, J gene, V gene. The D gene is left open where the match is weak. Part of the rows lack a size; the others show once, few, many or a class for expanded clones.

TGTGCCAGCAGTTTCGGGGGAGTAGAGGCCGAGCAGTACTTC,CASSFGGVEAEQYF,-,-,TRBJ2-7,TRBV28
TGTGCCAGCAGCGGACAGGGGGGTTCACCCCTCCACTTT,CASSGQGGSPLHF,few,TRBD1,TRBJ1-6,TRBV9
TGCGCCAGCAGCCAACTAGCGGGAGTCCCCTACGAGCAGTACTTC,CASSQLAGVPYEQYF,-,TRBD2,TRBJ2-7,TRBV4-1
TGTGCCAGCAGCTTGGCGTCGGCAGCTCTGAACACTGAAGCTTTCTTT,CASSLASAALNTEAFF,few,-,TRBJ1-1,TRBV7-2
TGTGCCAGCAGTTTTGGGACAGGGGGCCCACGCGAGCAGTTCTTC,CASSFGTGGPREQFF,-,TRBD1,TRBJ2-1,TRBV27
TGTGCCAGCAGCCCGATGGGGGGGAACAATGAGCAGTTCTTC,CASSPMGGNNEQFF,-,TRBD2,TRBJ2-1,TRBV7-6
TGTGCCAGCAGTTACTTCGCGAAGACTCCGGGGGAGACCCAGTACTTC,CASSYFAKTPGETQYF,-,-,TRBJ2-5,TRBV6-2/TRBV6-3
TGCGCCAGCAGCTTGGAGGGGGCCACTGAAGCTTTCTTT,CASSLEGATEAFF,few,TRBD1,TRBJ1-1,TRBV5-1
TGTGCTAGTGGTTCGACACTGACCACTCACTCCTACAATGAGCAGTACTTC,CASGSTLTTHSYNEQYF,-,-,TRBJ2-7,TRBV12-5
TGCGCCAGCAGCTTGGAGGAGCGTGGGACGTTCGAGCGGTACTTC,CASSLEERGTFERYF,once,-,TRBJ2-7,TRBV5-1
TGTGCCAGCAGCCAAGATGCAGGGGGAAGCACAGATACGCAGTATTTT,CASSQDAGGSTDTQYF,few,TRBD1,TRBJ2-3,TRBV3-1
TGTGCCAGCAGTGTCGGGACCCAAGAGACCCAGTACTTC,CASSVGTQETQYF,many,-,TRBJ2-5,TRBV9
TGTGCCAGCAGCCAAACCCGCGGGGGCTACACCTTC,CASSQTRGGYTF,-,-,TRBJ1-2,TRBV3-1
TGCAGTGCTAGAAACCTAGCGCCCTTCTACGAGCAGTACTTC,CSARNLAPFYEQYF,-,-,TRBJ2-7,TRBV20-1
TGCAGCGTTGCCGGGATAAACACAGATACGCAGTATTTT,CSVAGINTDTQYF,-,-,TRBJ2-3,TRBV29-1
TGTGCCAGCAGTGAAAGGGGGGCCAACTCCTACAATGAGCAGTTCTTC,CASSERGANSYNEQFF,once,-,TRBJ2-1,TRBV6-1
TGTGTCAGCAGGGAACAGGGGGGGTTCAGGCCCCAGCATTTT,CVSREQGGFRPQHF,-,TRBD1,TRBJ1-5,TRBV2
TGCGCCAGCAGCTGGGGCGCTACCAAAGGGAGCTCCTACGAGCAGTACTTC,CASSWGATKGSSYEQYF,-,-,TRBJ2-7,TRBV5-1
TGTGCCATCAGTGCTGCTAGCGGGAGCGCAGATACGCAGTATTTT,CAISAASGSADTQYF,-,TRBD2,TRBJ2-3,TRBV10-3
TGTGCCAGCAGTCAGGGGAGACACTACGAGCAGTACTTC,CASSQGRHYEQYF,many,-,TRBJ2-7,TRBV27